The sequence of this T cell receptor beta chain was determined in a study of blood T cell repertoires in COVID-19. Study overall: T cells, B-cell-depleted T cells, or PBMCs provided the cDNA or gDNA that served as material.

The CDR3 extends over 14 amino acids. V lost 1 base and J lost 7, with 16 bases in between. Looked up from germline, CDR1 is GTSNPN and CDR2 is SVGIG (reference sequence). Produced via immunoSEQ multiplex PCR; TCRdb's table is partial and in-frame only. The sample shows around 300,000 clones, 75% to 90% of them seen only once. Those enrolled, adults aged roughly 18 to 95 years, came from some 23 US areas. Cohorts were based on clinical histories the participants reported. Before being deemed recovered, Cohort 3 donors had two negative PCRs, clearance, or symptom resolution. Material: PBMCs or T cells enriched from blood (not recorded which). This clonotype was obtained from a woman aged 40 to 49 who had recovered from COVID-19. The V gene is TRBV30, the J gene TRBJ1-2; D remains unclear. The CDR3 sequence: CAWSGPGGVSGYTF. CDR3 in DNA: TGTGCCTGGAGTGGACCGGGAGGAGTTTCTGGCTACACCTTC.